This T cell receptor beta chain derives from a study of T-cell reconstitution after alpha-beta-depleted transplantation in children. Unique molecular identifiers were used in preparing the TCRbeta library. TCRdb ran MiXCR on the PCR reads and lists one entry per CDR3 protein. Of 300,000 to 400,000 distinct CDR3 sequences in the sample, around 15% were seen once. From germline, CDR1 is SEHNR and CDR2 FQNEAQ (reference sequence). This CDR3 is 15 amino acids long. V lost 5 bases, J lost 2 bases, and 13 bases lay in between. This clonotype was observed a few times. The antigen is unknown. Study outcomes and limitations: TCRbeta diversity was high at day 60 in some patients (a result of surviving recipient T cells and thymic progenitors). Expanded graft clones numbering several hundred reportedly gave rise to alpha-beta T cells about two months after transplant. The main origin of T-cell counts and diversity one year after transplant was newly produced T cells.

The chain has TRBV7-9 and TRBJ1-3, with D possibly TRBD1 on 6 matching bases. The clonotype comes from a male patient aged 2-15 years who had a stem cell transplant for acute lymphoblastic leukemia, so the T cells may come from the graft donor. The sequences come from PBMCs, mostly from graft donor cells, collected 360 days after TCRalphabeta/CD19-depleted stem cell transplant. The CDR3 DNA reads TGTGCCAGCAGCCATTTCACAGGGACTGGAAACACCATATATTTT. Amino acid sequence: CASSHFTGTGNTIYF.